These 5 T cell receptor beta chains were sequenced from one sample in a study of cytomegalovirus exposure and HLA in healthy donors. This PCR relied on a set of 60 Vbeta primers and 13 Jbeta primers. Sequencing was performed with immunoSEQ multiplex PCR; in TCRdb, only in-frame clones are kept and a portion is missing. Among around 61,000 clones, about four fifths were seen once, and the ten largest hold approximately 1.5%. Material for sequencing was PBMCs. The receptors shown here come from a man aged 40-50 years in good health and CMV-seronegative.

This clone has only one observation. The genes are TRBV5-1 and TRBJ1-2; tentatively, D is TRBD1 (5 bases). The CDR3 contains 13 residues. The V gene's germline CDR1 is SGHRS and CDR2 YFSETQ. Between the trimmed V and J ends, which lost 4 bases and 2 bases, there was a span of 9 bases. CDR3 coding DNA: TGCGCCAGCAGCCCAGCAGGGAACTATGGCTACACCTTC. It is translated as CASSPAGNYGYTF.

The rearrangement links TRBV6-6 to TRBJ2-3, with a tentative D call TRBD1 (5 bases). Trimming took 6 bases from V and 4 from J, leaving 17 bases between them. CDR1 is MNHNY, CDR2 SVGAGI, per germline (reference sequence). The CDR3 totals 15 residues. The CDR3 nucleotides are TGTGCCAGCAGCCCTCAGGGCGTCTCATCAGATACGCAGTATTTT. Its translation: CASSPQGVSSDTQYF.

The CDR3 here is CASSDRGGRTDTQYF. The DNA of the CDR3 is TGTGCCAGCAGTGACCGGGGGGGACGCACAGATACGCAGTATTTT. The genes are TRBV2 and TRBJ2-3; TRBD2 agrees at 8 bases. V shed 3 bases and J 1 base; nucleotides not matched to a gene: 3. Looked up from germline, CDR1 is SNHLY and CDR2 is FYNNEI. The CDR3 totals 15 residues.

The rearrangement links TRBV30 to TRBJ1-2; 10 bases map to TRBD1. Germline values: CDR1 GTSNPN, CDR2 SVGIG (reference sequence). V was clipped by 4 bases and J by 7 bases; unmatched bases: 9. The CDR3 runs 14 residues. In DNA form, the CDR3 reads TGTGCCTGGAACCTTGGGACAGGGGTGGCTGGCTACACCTTC. It specifies CAWNLGTGVAGYTF.

The chain uses TRBV7-2 and TRBJ1-1; D not certain. V lost 6 bases and J lost 5, with 10 bases in between. This CDR3 is built from 12 residues. Germline CDR1 reads SGHTA; CDR2 reads FQGNSA. The CDR3 DNA follows: TGTGCCAGCAGTCAAACGGGGACTGAAGCTTTCTTT. Translated: CASSQTGTEAFF.